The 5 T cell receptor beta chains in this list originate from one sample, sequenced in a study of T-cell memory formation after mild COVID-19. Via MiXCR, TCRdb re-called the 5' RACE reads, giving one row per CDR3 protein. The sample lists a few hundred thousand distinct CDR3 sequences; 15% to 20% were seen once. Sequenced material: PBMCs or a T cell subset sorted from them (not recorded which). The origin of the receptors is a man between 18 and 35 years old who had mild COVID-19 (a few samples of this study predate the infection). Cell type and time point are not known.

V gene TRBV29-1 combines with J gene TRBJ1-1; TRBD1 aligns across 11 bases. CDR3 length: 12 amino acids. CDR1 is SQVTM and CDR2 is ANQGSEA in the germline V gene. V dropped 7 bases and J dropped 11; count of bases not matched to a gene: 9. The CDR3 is CSGLGQGGIAFF. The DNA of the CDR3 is TGCAGCGGGCTGGGACAGGGGGGTATTGCTTTCTTT.

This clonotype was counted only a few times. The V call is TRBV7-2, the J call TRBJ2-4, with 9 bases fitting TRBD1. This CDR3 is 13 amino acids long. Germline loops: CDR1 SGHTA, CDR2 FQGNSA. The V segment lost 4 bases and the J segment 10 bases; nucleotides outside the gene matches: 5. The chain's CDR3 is CASSYGTGRIQYF. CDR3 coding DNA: TGTGCCAGCAGCTACGGGACAGGGAGAATTCAGTACTTC.

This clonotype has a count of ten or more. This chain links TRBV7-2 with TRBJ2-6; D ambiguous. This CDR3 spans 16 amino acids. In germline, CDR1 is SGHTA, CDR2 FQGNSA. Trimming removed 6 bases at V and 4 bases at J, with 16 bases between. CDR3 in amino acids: CASRGYLGNGANVLTF. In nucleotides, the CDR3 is TGTGCCAGCAGAGGGTATCTAGGGAACGGGGCCAACGTCCTGACTTTC.

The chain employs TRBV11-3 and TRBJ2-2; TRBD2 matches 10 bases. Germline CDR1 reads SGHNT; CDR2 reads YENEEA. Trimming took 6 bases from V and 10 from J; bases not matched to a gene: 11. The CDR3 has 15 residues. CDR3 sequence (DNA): TGTGCCAGCAGTCAAAGCGGGGGGGCCACCTCGGAGCTGTTTTTT. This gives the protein CASSQSGGATSELFF.

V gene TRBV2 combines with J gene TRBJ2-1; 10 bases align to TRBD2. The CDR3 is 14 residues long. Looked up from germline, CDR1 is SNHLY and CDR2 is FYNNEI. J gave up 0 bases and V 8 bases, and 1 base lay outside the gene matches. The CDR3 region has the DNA TGTGCCAGCCCTAGCGGGAGCTCCTACAATGAGCAGTTCTTC. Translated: CASPSGSSYNEQFF.